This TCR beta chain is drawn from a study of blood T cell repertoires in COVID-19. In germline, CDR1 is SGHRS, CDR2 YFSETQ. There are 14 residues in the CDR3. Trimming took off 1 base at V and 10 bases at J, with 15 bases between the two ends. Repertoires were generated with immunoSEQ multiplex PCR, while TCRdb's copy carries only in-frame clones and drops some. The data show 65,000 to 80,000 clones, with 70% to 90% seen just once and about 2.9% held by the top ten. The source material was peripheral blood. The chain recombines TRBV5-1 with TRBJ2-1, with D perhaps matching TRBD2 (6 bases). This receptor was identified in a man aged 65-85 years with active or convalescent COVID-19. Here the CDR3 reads CASSLPSGTQEQFF. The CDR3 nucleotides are TGCGCCAGCAGCTTGCCATCCGGGACTCAAGAGCAGTTCTTC.